This is a list of T cell receptor beta chains from one sample in a study of blood T cells in healthy people across ages. TCRdb re-derived calls from the 5' RACE reads in MiXCR, one entry per CDR3 protein. The sample comprises 650,000 to 1,000,000 distinct CDR3 sequences, about 37% of which are singletons, and around 13% rests with the top ten. The sample consisted of blood. Source of these receptors: a man aged 18 to 35 in good health. CDR3s include the opening cysteine and the closing phenylalanine or tryptophan. The order of the fields is clone size, D gene, J gene, V gene, CDR3 DNA, CDR3 protein. The D gene is left open where the match is weak. Clone size is not always given. Where it is, it says once, few, many or a class for expanded clones.

clone size: few
D gene: TRBD1
J gene: TRBJ2-1
V gene: TRBV28
CDR3 DNA: TGTGCCGGCAGTTTATCACCGGGACAGCCCTCTGGGGGCAATGAGCAGTTCTTC
CDR3 protein: CAGSLSPGQPSGGNEQFF

clone size: -
D gene: -
J gene: TRBJ2-7
V gene: TRBV29-1
CDR3 DNA: TGCAGCGTACGACCTTCTGGGGGTGACGAGCAGTACTTC
CDR3 protein: CSVRPSGGDEQYF

clone size: -
D gene: TRBD1
J gene: TRBJ2-7
V gene: TRBV7-6
CDR3 DNA: TGTGCCAGCAGCTTAGGGGACAGGGGGGACGAGCAGTACTTC
CDR3 protein: CASSLGDRGDEQYF

clone size: -
D gene: TRBD2
J gene: TRBJ2-5
V gene: TRBV4-1
CDR3 DNA: TGCGCCAGCACTCAGCTAGCGGGGGGGTTAGTAACCCAGTACTTC
CDR3 protein: CASTQLAGGLVTQYF

clone size: few
D gene: -
J gene: TRBJ2-2
V gene: TRBV7-3
CDR3 DNA: TGTGCCAGCAGTGTCGTGAACACCGGGGAGCTGTTTTTT
CDR3 protein: CASSVVNTGELFF

clone size: -
D gene: -
J gene: TRBJ2-7
V gene: TRBV7-9
CDR3 DNA: TGTGCCAGCAGCCCTTTTAGCGTGTCCTACGAGCAGTACTTC
CDR3 protein: CASSPFSVSYEQYF

clone size: -
D gene: TRBD1
J gene: TRBJ2-1
V gene: TRBV12-3/TRBV12-4
CDR3 DNA: TGTGCCAGTTCCGGACAGGGGGCTAATAATGGGCAGTTCTTC
CDR3 protein: CASSGQGANNGQFF

clone size: once
D gene: TRBD2
J gene: TRBJ2-5
V gene: TRBV7-9
CDR3 DNA: TGTGCCAGCAGCTCCCCACCCGTTTTCCCTAGCGGGGAGCCCCAAGAGACCCAGTACTTC
CDR3 protein: CASSSPPVFPSGEPQETQYF

clone size: -
D gene: -
J gene: TRBJ2-5
V gene: TRBV20-1
CDR3 DNA: TGCAGTGCTAGAGATCCCGAGGCCCAGGAGACCCAGTACTTC
CDR3 protein: CSARDPEAQETQYF

clone size: few
D gene: -
J gene: TRBJ1-4
V gene: TRBV2
CDR3 DNA: TGTGCCAGCAGTGAAGGGGCAGTGAATAATGAAAAACTGTTTTTT
CDR3 protein: CASSEGAVNNEKLFF

clone size: -
D gene: -
J gene: TRBJ2-3
V gene: TRBV4-2
CDR3 DNA: TGTGCCAGCAGCCAAGGGGCCGGGACCACAGATACGCAGTATTTT
CDR3 protein: CASSQGAGTTDTQYF

clone size: few
D gene: TRBD1
J gene: TRBJ1-1
V gene: TRBV7-2
CDR3 DNA: TGTGCCAGCAGCCCACAGGGGTGGAACACTGAAGCTTTCTTT
CDR3 protein: CASSPQGWNTEAFF

clone size: many
D gene: TRBD1
J gene: TRBJ2-3
V gene: TRBV10-3
CDR3 DNA: TGTGCCATCAGTGAGTCGACTCGGGGGACAGGGGTGACAGATACGCAGTATTTT
CDR3 protein: CAISESTRGTGVTDTQYF

clone size: -
D gene: TRBD1
J gene: TRBJ2-1
V gene: TRBV6-2/TRBV6-3
CDR3 DNA: TGTGCCAGCAGTTACTCAAGGGGGCCGGAGCAGTTCTTC
CDR3 protein: CASSYSRGPEQFF

clone size: -
D gene: -
J gene: TRBJ1-4
V gene: TRBV7-8
CDR3 DNA: TGTGCCAGCAGCCAAAGAGCGGGGTTAGGGAATGAAAAACTGTTTTTT
CDR3 protein: CASSQRAGLGNEKLFF

clone size: -
D gene: -
J gene: TRBJ1-4
V gene: TRBV5-1
CDR3 DNA: TGCGTCAGCAGCTTGGAGAGGGGGTTAAGGGGAAAACTGTTTTTT
CDR3 protein: CVSSLERGLRGKLFF

clone size: many
D gene: -
J gene: TRBJ2-3
V gene: TRBV4-3
CDR3 DNA: TGCGCCAGCAGCCAAGGTCGGGGGGATACGCAGTATTTT
CDR3 protein: CASSQGRGDTQYF

clone size: -
D gene: -
J gene: TRBJ2-1
V gene: TRBV12-3/TRBV12-4
CDR3 DNA: TGTGCCAGCAGTTTATTTCCGGGGTTCTCCTACAATGAGCAGTTCTTC
CDR3 protein: CASSLFPGFSYNEQFF

clone size: -
D gene: -
J gene: TRBJ2-5
V gene: TRBV24-1
CDR3 DNA: TGTGCCACCGGTGGGACGGACACGGGTAGGACCCAGTACTTC
CDR3 protein: CATGGTDTGRTQYF

clone size: -
D gene: TRBD1
J gene: TRBJ2-7
V gene: TRBV3-1
CDR3 DNA: TGTGCCAGCAGCCAAGATGAAGGGACAGCTTTCGCCTACGAGCAGTACTTC
CDR3 protein: CASSQDEGTAFAYEQYF

clone size: -
D gene: -
J gene: TRBJ2-6
V gene: TRBV7-8
CDR3 DNA: TGTGCCAGCAGATCCCCATCCGGGTCTGGGGCCAACGTCCTGACTTTC
CDR3 protein: CASRSPSGSGANVLTF

clone size: -
D gene: -
J gene: TRBJ1-1
V gene: TRBV6-5
CDR3 DNA: TGTGCCAGCAGTTACCCGGGTGGAGGAGCTGAAGCTTTCTTT
CDR3 protein: CASSYPGGGAEAFF

clone size: -
D gene: -
J gene: TRBJ2-1
V gene: TRBV28
CDR3 DNA: TGTGCCAGCAGTACTGACGCGGGCGTTGGAAATGAGCAGTTCTTC
CDR3 protein: CASSTDAGVGNEQFF

clone size: -
D gene: TRBD2
J gene: TRBJ2-1
V gene: TRBV7-6
CDR3 DNA: TGTGCCAGCAGCTTAGAGGGGACTAGCGGGGTTGAGCAGTTCTTC
CDR3 protein: CASSLEGTSGVEQFF

clone size: -
D gene: TRBD1
J gene: TRBJ2-7
V gene: TRBV4-3
CDR3 DNA: TGCGCCAGCAGCCAAGACACAGGGGGAGTTTGGGAGCAGTACTTC
CDR3 protein: CASSQDTGGVWEQYF

clone size: -
D gene: TRBD2
J gene: TRBJ2-2
V gene: TRBV7-2
CDR3 DNA: TGTGCCAGCAGCGCCACTAGCGGGAACACCGGGGAGCTGTTTTTT
CDR3 protein: CASSATSGNTGELFF

clone size: -
D gene: -
J gene: TRBJ2-1
V gene: TRBV20-1
CDR3 DNA: TGCAGTGCTAGAGCCCCCCAGGGTGGGGTCCACAATGAGCAGTTCTTC
CDR3 protein: CSARAPQGGVHNEQFF

clone size: once
D gene: TRBD2
J gene: TRBJ2-1
V gene: TRBV20-1
CDR3 DNA: TGCAGTGCTCCCCGAGGTAGCGGGCCTTCCTACAATGAGCAGTTCTTC
CDR3 protein: CSAPRGSGPSYNEQFF